The rows below give T cell receptor beta chains drawn from one sample of a study of shared clonotypes between healthy human individuals. TCRdb's copy holds only in-frame clones and misses some; the assay was immunoSEQ multiplex PCR. The data show around 550,000 clones, about 96% seen once. The sample taken for sequencing was naive CD4+ T cells sorted from blood. The receptor set was obtained from a woman in her 30s in good health. The CDR3 runs from the conserved cysteine through the conserved F or W. The order of the fields is V gene, clone size, D gene, J gene, CDR3 protein, CDR3 DNA. The D gene is left open where the match is weak. Clone size is given for some rows only: seen once, a few or many times, or a class if the clone is expanded.

v_gene: TRBV29-1; abundance: NA; d_gene: TRBD1; j_gene: TRBJ1-2; CDR3aa: CSVGRGGYGYTF; CDR3nt: TGCAGCGTGGGCAGGGGGGGATATGGCTACACCTTC
v_gene: TRBV28; abundance: NA; d_gene: TRBD1; j_gene: TRBJ1-1; CDR3aa: CASSVKHGTGGEAFF; CDR3nt: TGTGCCAGCAGTGTAAAACACGGGACAGGGGGCGAAGCTTTCTTT
v_gene: TRBV5-1; abundance: NA; d_gene: NA; j_gene: TRBJ2-7; CDR3aa: CASSLEGSSYEQYF; CDR3nt: TGCGCCAGCAGCCTCGAAGGGAGCTCCTACGAGCAGTACTTC
v_gene: TRBV5-1; abundance: NA; d_gene: TRBD2; j_gene: TRBJ2-1; CDR3aa: CASSLLIPGLVGHEQFF; CDR3nt: TGCGCCAGCAGCTTGTTAATCCCGGGACTAGTTGGTCATGAGCAGTTCTTC
v_gene: TRBV6-6; abundance: NA; d_gene: TRBD1; j_gene: TRBJ2-1; CDR3aa: CASSYSIQGENEQFF; CDR3nt: TGTGCCAGCAGTTACTCGATTCAGGGGGAGAATGAGCAGTTCTTC
v_gene: TRBV10-3; abundance: NA; d_gene: NA; j_gene: TRBJ1-1; CDR3aa: CAISEGQDTEAFF; CDR3nt: TGTGCCATCAGTGAAGGTCAGGACACTGAAGCTTTCTTT
v_gene: TRBV9; abundance: NA; d_gene: TRBD1; j_gene: TRBJ2-7; CDR3aa: CASSVAGTGFYEQYF; CDR3nt: TGTGCCAGCAGCGTAGCAGGGACAGGATTCTACGAGCAGTACTTC
v_gene: TRBV7-6; abundance: NA; d_gene: NA; j_gene: TRBJ1-6; CDR3aa: CASSSSGDSPLHF; CDR3nt: TGTGCCAGCAGCTCCTCAGGTGATTCACCCCTCCACTTT
v_gene: TRBV28; abundance: once; d_gene: NA; j_gene: TRBJ1-5; CDR3aa: CASSRGNQPQHF; CDR3nt: TGTGCCAGCAGCCGGGGGAATCAGCCCCAGCATTTT
v_gene: TRBV28; abundance: NA; d_gene: NA; j_gene: TRBJ1-1; CDR3aa: CASSLPREGTEAFF; CDR3nt: TGTGCCAGCAGTTTACCCAGGGAGGGCACTGAAGCTTTCTTT
v_gene: TRBV10-3; abundance: NA; d_gene: TRBD2; j_gene: TRBJ2-1; CDR3aa: CAISEGTSGDNEQFF; CDR3nt: TGTGCCATCAGTGAAGGCACTAGCGGAGACAATGAGCAGTTCTTC
v_gene: TRBV9; abundance: NA; d_gene: NA; j_gene: TRBJ1-1; CDR3aa: CASSIMDSVNTEAFF; CDR3nt: TGTGCCAGCAGTATCATGGACAGTGTGAACACTGAAGCTTTCTTT
v_gene: TRBV27; abundance: NA; d_gene: NA; j_gene: TRBJ2-7; CDR3aa: CASIVYEQYF; CDR3nt: TGTGCCAGCATAGTCTACGAGCAGTACTTC
v_gene: TRBV27; abundance: NA; d_gene: TRBD1; j_gene: TRBJ2-1; CDR3aa: CASSLGRGRWSYNEQFF; CDR3nt: TGTGCCAGCAGTTTGGGCAGGGGGAGATGGTCCTACAATGAGCAGTTCTTC
v_gene: TRBV2; abundance: NA; d_gene: NA; j_gene: TRBJ1-2; CDR3aa: CASSGRKGLTF; CDR3nt: TGTGCCAGCAGTGGAAGGAAGGGGCTCACCTTC
v_gene: TRBV19; abundance: once; d_gene: NA; j_gene: TRBJ2-7; CDR3aa: CASSLSGPPYEQYF; CDR3nt: TGTGCCAGTAGCCTCTCGGGCCCGCCCTACGAGCAGTACTTC
v_gene: TRBV15; abundance: NA; d_gene: NA; j_gene: TRBJ1-5; CDR3aa: CATSRDGQYSNQPQHF; CDR3nt: TGTGCCACCAGCAGAGATGGGCAGTATAGCAATCAGCCCCAGCATTTT
v_gene: TRBV5-6; abundance: NA; d_gene: NA; j_gene: TRBJ1-1; CDR3aa: CASSLATEAFF; CDR3nt: TGTGCCAGCAGCTTGGCCACTGAAGCTTTCTTT
v_gene: TRBV5-1; abundance: NA; d_gene: NA; j_gene: TRBJ2-3; CDR3aa: CASSSPTDTQYF; CDR3nt: TGCGCCAGCTCTAGCCCCACAGATACGCAGTATTTT
v_gene: TRBV5-1; abundance: NA; d_gene: NA; j_gene: TRBJ2-7; CDR3aa: CASSLAGGAHYEQYF; CDR3nt: TGCGCCAGCAGCTTGGCGGGGGGCGCGCACTACGAGCAGTACTTC
v_gene: TRBV28; abundance: NA; d_gene: NA; j_gene: TRBJ1-2; CDR3aa: CASSKVDGYTF; CDR3nt: TGTGCCAGCAGTAAGGTGGATGGCTACACCTTC
v_gene: TRBV5-5; abundance: NA; d_gene: TRBD1; j_gene: TRBJ2-7; CDR3aa: CASSLAETGGEQYF; CDR3nt: TGTGCCAGCAGCTTGGCTGAGACAGGGGGCGAGCAGTACTTC
v_gene: TRBV27; abundance: NA; d_gene: TRBD2; j_gene: TRBJ2-7; CDR3aa: CASKFSSGSHEQYF; CDR3nt: TGTGCCAGCAAATTTTCTAGCGGGAGCCACGAGCAGTACTTC
v_gene: TRBV6-5; abundance: NA; d_gene: NA; j_gene: TRBJ1-1; CDR3aa: CASSSYQTANTEAFF; CDR3nt: TGTGCCAGCAGCTCCTACCAGACAGCGAACACTGAAGCTTTCTTT
v_gene: TRBV19; abundance: NA; d_gene: NA; j_gene: TRBJ2-2; CDR3aa: CASSAEWSTGELFF; CDR3nt: TGTGCCAGTAGTGCTGAGTGGAGCACCGGGGAGCTGTTTTTT
v_gene: TRBV7-9; abundance: NA; d_gene: TRBD1; j_gene: TRBJ2-5; CDR3aa: CASSSGGQGVETQYF; CDR3nt: TGTGCCAGCAGTTCCGGCGGACAGGGGGTAGAGACCCAGTACTTC
v_gene: TRBV5-5; abundance: once; d_gene: TRBD1; j_gene: TRBJ1-4; CDR3aa: CASSPGQGIEKLFF; CDR3nt: TGTGCCAGCAGCCCGGGACAGGGGATTGAAAAACTGTTTTTT